Listed here is a single T cell receptor beta chain. Its binding antigen is unknown. No qualities accompany the bases; no much larger clone lies one base away. TCRbeta CDR3 regions were amplified from genomic DNA using the immunoSEQ Assay, a bias-controlled multiplex PCR. The study's processing was this. The number of nucleated cells in each sample was estimated from the amplification of reference gene primers within the assay. To quantify the absolute abundance of each unique TCRbeta CDR3 rearrangement, sequence reads were collapsed and filtered. Productive Simpson clonality was computed per sample as the square root of Simpson's diversity index over productive rearrangements. TCRdb re-hosts the immuneACCESS table, in-frame sequences only. Its copies lack some clones; in the studies checked, an unresolved V gene accounts for under half of them, and the cause for the rest is not known. D and trimming were read from the DNA, whereas the V and J calls and clone size are those reported in that table. The table for this sample lists tens of thousands of clones; 80% to 90% of them were counted only once. The ten largest clonotypes hold about a tenth of the sample.

Whole blood was collected in K2EDTA tubes by collaborating institutions according to the institutions' own protocols. Collaborator samples were shipped for TCRbeta analysis as frozen whole blood, isolated PBMCs, or DNA extracted from either sample type. This sample stems from a study of blood T cell repertoires in COVID-19 (dated by TCRdb to about 2020). Broadly, across the study: Samples covering the acute and convalescent phases of COVID-19 were provided by collaborators in the United States, Italy and Spain. The samples were drawn from the first 160 participants of the ongoing ImmuneRACE study and from over 950 subjects provided by 6 global collaborators. Nearly every sample came with metadata listing a de-identified subject ID, COVID-19 status, age in years and sex. The prospective study material was composed of cDNA or gDNA derived from T cells, B-cell-depleted T cells, or PBMCs. Deeply sampled blood TCRbeta repertoires from subjects exposed to, actively infected with, or recovered from COVID-19 were included in the dataset. The repertoires were released in a freely available public database meant as a resource for research on the immune response to SARS-CoV-2. Where available, HLA class I and class II types were taken from metadata supplied by the sample provider and were not determined by assay-based typing.

Study-wide conclusions, independent of this receptor: Clinical and demographic metadata were provided uncurated, with the amount varying by source and participant.

Per the germline V gene, SGHAT is the CDR1 and FQNNGV is the CDR2. Including cysteine and phenylalanine, the CDR3 has 14 amino acids. Here the CDR3 DNA is all that survives: 42 bases in frame from base 1. Trimming at the junction amounts to 2 bases on V and 0 bases on J, and the germline ends lie 6 bases apart. The sequence derives from a man aged 65 to 79 with active or convalescent COVID-19. The chain was built from TRBV11-2 and TRBJ2-3, with an unclear D gene assignment. What was sequenced was peripheral blood. The nucleotide sequence reads TGTGCCAGCAGCTTATCCCTTAGCACAGATACGCAGTATTTT. Protein translation: CASSLSLSTDTQYF.